This T cell receptor (beta chain) was sequenced in a study of T cells in Graves' hyperthyroidism and ophthalmopathy. Each ophthalmopathy patient scored at least 3 on the Clinical Activity Score and at least 4 on NOSPECS grade, with duration under 3 months. The table lists this clonotype with many counts. The TCR beta CDR3 regions underwent amplification using RNA transcripts as the source. HTBI primers were employed in a first-round RT-PCR of the TCR CDR3. TCRdb analysed the multiplex PCR reads with MiXCR anew, one entry per CDR3 protein. The repertoire holds 330,000 or so distinct CDR3 sequences, 15% to 20% seen once, with 15% to 19% in the top ten. V gave up 8 bases and J gave up 4 bases, with 12 bases separating them. Germline-derived CDR1 and CDR2 are SNHLY and FYNNEI. This CDR3 has 13 residues.

V and J are TRBV2 and TRBJ1-5; the D is unclear. The sequence derives from a woman aged 40 to 50 with Graves' ophthalmopathy. The sample was blood. The CDR3 region is CASGVGRNQPQHF. The CDR3 DNA reads as TGTGCCAGCGGCGTGGGGAGGAATCAGCCCCAGCATTTT.